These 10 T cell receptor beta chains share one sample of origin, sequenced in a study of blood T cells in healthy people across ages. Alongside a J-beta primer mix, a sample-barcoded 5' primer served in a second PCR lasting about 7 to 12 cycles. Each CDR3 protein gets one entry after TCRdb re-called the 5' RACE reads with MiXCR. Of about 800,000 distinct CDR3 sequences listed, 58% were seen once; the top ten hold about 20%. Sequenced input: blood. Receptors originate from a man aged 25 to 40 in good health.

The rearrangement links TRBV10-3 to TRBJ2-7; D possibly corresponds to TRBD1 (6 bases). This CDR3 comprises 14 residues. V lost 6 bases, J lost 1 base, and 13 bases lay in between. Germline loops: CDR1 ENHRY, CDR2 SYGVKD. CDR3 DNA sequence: TGTGCCATCAGGCCCGGGACAACGTCCTACGAGCAGTACTTC. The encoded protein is CAIRPGTTSYEQYF.

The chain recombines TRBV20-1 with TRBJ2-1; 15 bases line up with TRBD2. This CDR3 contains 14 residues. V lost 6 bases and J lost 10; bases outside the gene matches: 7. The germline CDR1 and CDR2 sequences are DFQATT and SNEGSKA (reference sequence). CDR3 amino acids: CSARTSGGAREQFF. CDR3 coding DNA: TGCAGTGCAAGGACTAGCGGGGGGGCTCGGGAGCAGTTCTTC.

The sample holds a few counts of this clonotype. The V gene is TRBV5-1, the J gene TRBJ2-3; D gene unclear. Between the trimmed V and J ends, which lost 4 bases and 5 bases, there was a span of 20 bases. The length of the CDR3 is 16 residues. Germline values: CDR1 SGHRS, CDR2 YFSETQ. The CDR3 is CASSPGPGMIGDTQYF. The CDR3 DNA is TGCGCCAGCAGCCCTGGACCCGGTATGATAGGAGATACGCAGTATTTT.

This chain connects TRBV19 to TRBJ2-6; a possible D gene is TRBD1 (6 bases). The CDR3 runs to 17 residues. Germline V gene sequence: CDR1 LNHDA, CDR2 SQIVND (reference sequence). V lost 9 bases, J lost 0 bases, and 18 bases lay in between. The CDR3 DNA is TGTGCCAGCAGCAGCGACAGGAGGAACTCTGGGGCCAACGTCCTGACTTTC. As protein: CASSSDRRNSGANVLTF.

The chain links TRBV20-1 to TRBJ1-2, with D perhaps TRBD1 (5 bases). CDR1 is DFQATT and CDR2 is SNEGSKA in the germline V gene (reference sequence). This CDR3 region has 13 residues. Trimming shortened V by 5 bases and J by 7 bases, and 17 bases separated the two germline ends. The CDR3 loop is CSASVGDGGGYTF. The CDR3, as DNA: TGCAGTGCTTCGGTTGGGGATGGGGGTGGCTACACCTTC.

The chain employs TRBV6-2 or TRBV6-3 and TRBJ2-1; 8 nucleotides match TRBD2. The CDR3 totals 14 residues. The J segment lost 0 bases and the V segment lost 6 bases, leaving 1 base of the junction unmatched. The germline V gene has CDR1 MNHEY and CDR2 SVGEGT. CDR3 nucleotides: TGTGCCAGCAGGGCGGGAGGCTCCTACAATGAGCAGTTCTTC. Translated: CASRAGGSYNEQFF.

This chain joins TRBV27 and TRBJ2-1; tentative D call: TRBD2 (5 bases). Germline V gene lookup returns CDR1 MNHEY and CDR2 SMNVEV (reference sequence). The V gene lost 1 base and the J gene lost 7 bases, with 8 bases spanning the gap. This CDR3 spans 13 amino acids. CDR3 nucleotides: TGTGCCAGCAGTTTATTCTGGAGGAATGAGCAGTTCTTC. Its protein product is CASSLFWRNEQFF.

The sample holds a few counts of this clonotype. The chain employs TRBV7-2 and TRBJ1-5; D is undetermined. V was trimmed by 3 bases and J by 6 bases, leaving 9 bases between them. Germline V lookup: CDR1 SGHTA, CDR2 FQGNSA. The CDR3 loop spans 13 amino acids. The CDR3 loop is CASSLEWGQPQHF. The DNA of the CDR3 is TGTGCCAGCAGCTTGGAGTGGGGTCAGCCCCAGCATTTT.

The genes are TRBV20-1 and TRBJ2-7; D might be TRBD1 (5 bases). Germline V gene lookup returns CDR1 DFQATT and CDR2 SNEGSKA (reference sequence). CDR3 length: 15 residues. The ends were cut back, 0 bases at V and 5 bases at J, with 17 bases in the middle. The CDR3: CSARDLPWGRDEQYF. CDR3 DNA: TGCAGTGCTAGAGATTTGCCCTGGGGCAGGGACGAGCAGTACTTC.

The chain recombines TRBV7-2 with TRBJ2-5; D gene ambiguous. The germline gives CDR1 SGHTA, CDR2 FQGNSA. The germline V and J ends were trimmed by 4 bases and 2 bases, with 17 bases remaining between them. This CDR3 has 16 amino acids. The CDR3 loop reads CASSSPAEGPQETQYF. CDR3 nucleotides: TGTGCCAGCAGCTCCCCCGCAGAAGGACCTCAAGAGACCCAGTACTTC.